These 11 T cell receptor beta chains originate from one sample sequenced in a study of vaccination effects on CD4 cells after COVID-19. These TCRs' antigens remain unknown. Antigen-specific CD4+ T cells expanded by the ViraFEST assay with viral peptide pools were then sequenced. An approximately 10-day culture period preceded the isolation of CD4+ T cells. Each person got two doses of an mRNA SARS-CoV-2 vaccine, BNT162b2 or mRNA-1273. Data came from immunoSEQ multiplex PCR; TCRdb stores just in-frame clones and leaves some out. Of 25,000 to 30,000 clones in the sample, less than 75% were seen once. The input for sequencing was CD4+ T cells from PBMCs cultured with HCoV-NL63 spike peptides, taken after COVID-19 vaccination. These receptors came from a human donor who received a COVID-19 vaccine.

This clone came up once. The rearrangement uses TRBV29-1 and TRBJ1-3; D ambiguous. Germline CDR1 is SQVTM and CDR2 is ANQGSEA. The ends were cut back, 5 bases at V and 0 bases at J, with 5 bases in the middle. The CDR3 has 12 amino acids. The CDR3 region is CSVWVSGNTIYF. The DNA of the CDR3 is TGCAGCGTTTGGGTCTCTGGAAACACCATATATTTT.

The CDR3 loop reads CASSPRGGKTQYF. The CDR3 nucleotides read TGTGCCAGCAGCCCTAGGGGGGGGAAGACCCAGTACTTC. The rearrangement uses TRBV5-5 and TRBJ2-5; possibly TRBD2 for D (7 bases). The V gene lost 4 bases and the J gene lost 6 bases, with 13 bases spanning the gap. This CDR3 comprises 13 residues. The V gene's germline CDR1 is SGHKS and CDR2 YYEKEE (reference sequence).

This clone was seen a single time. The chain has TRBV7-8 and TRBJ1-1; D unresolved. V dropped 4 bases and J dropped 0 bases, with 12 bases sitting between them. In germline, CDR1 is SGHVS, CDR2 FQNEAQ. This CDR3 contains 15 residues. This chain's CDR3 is CASSYFVTVNTEAFF. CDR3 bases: TGTGCCAGCAGCTACTTTGTGACGGTGAACACTGAAGCTTTCTTT. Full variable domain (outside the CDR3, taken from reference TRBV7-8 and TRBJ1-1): GAGVSQSPRYKVAKRGQDVALRCDPISGHVSLFWYQQALGQGPEFLTYFQNEAQLDKSGLPSDRFFAERPEGSVSTLKIQRTQQEDSAVYLCASSYFVTVNTEAFFGQGTRLTVV.

The CDR3 reads CASSSLTGTGVYGYTF. CDR3 DNA: TGTGCCAGCAGCTCGCTTACCGGGACAGGGGTCTATGGCTACACCTTC. The rearrangement links TRBV5-8 to TRBJ1-2; 10 bases fit TRBD1. Germline CDR1 reads SGHTS; CDR2 reads YDEGEE. The V segment lost 3 bases and the J segment 4 bases; nucleotides outside the gene matches: 9. The CDR3 loop spans 16 amino acids.

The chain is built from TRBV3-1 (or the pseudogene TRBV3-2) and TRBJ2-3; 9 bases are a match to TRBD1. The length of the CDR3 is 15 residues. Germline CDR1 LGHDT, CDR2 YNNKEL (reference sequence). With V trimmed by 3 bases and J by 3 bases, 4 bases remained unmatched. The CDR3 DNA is TGTGCCAGCAGCCAGCTCGGGACAGGGACAGATACGCAGTATTTT. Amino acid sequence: CASSQLGTGTDTQYF.

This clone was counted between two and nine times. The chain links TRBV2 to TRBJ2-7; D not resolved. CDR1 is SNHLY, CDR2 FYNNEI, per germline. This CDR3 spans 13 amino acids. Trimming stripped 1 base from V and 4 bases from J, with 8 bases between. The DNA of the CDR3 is TGTGCCAGCAGTGAAGGCAGCCAATACGAGCAGTACTTC. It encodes CASSEGSQYEQYF.

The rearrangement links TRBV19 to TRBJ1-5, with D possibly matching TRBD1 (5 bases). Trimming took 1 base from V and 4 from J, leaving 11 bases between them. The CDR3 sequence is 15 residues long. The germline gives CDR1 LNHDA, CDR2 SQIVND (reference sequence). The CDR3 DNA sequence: TGTGCCAGTAGTATAGGGCGGACACTTAATCAGCCCCAGCATTTT. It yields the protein CASSIGRTLNQPQHF.

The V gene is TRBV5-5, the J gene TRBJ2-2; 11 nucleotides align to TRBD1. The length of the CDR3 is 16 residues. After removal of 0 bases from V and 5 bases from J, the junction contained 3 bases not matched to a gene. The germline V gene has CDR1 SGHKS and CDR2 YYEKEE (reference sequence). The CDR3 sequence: CASSLGTGGSTGELFF. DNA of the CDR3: TGTGCCAGCAGCTTGGGGACAGGGGGCAGTACCGGGGAGCTGTTTTTT.

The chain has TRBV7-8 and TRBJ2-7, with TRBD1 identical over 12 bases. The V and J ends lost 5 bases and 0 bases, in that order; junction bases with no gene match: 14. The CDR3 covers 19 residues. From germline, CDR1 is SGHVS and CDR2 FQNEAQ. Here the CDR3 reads CASSKSGTGGAVSSYEQYF. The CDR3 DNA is TGTGCCAGCAGCAAGTCCGGGACAGGGGGCGCGGTAAGCTCCTACGAGCAGTACTTC.

In DNA, the CDR3 is TGTGCCAGCAGCTTAGATCCCTCCACTAAGGTATCGGTGTACGAGCAGTACTTC. Amino acid sequence: CASSLDPSTKVSVYEQYF. The gene calls are TRBV11-2 and TRBJ2-7; D not resolved. V lost 0 bases to trimming and J lost 4 bases, with 22 bases between them. The CDR3 spans 18 residues. Germline V gene lookup returns CDR1 SGHAT and CDR2 FQNNGV.

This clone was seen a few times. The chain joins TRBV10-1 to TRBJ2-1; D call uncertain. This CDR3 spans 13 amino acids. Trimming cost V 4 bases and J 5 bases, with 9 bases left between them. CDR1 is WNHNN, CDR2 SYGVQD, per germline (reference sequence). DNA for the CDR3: TGCGCCAGCAGTGTAAGTCTCGACAATGAGCAGTTCTTC. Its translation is CASSVSLDNEQFF.